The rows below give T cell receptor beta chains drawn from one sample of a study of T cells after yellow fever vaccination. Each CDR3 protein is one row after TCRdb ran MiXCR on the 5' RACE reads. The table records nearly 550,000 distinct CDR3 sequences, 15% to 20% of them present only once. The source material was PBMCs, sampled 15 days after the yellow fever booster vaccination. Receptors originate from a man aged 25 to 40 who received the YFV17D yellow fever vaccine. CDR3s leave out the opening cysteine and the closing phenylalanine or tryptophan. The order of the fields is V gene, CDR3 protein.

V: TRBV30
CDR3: AWSLSILSSGANVLT

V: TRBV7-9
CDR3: ASSSGGTLYEQY

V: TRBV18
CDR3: ASSRSSQDTEAF

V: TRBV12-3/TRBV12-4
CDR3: ASSFGSSGGETQY

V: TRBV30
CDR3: AWSGAGAYNEQF

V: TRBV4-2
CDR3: ASRSTSGSQGKSTDTQY

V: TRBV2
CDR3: ASSVETSYGYT

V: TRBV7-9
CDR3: ASSPVWETQY

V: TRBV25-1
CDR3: ASSESVTGVLLGNEQF

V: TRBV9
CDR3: ASSAPGLAGTDTQY

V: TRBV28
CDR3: ATLLAAGVYEQY

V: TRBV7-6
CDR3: ASSSGASGLSEQF

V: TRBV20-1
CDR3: SARAGAAYNEQF

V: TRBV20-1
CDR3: SARRTSGRDVATDTQY

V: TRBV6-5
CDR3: ASSYGQGASQPQH

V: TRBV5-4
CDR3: ASSREWDRGNEQY

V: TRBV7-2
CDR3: ASSLASGAYEQY

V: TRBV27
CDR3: ASSFNRGLETQY

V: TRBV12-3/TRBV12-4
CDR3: ASSLGPLGSTGELF

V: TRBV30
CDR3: AWIGGGIYYGYT

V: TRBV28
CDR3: ATSPRDPRTDTQY

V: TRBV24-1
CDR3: ATSDSTQGDTWGTDTQY

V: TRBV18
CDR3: ATSDREDNEQF